The rows below give T cell receptor beta chains drawn from one sample of a study of identical twins. TCRdb analysed the 5' RACE reads with MiXCR anew, one entry per CDR3 protein. The sample has 260,000 or so distinct CDR3 sequences; 7% to 8.5% are singletons. This same sample was also part of a study on yellow fever vaccine responses in identical twins.

The sequencing sample was made of CD8+ T cells sorted from blood. The receptors were sampled from a woman between 18 and 29 years old in good health. The CDR3 runs from the conserved cysteine through the conserved F or W. A D gene is named only where the DNA matches it firmly. Expanded clones are given a class, and other clones once, few, many or no size at all.

CDR3aa | CDR3nt | j_gene | v_gene | abundance | d_gene
CSVDRDPPNYGYTF | TGCAGCGTAGACCGGGACCCTCCTAACTATGGCTACACCTTC | TRBJ1-2 | TRBV29-1 | many | -
CASSPIGEETQYF | TGTGCCAGCAGCCCAATTGGGGAGGAGACCCAGTACTTC | TRBJ2-5 | TRBV7-9 | few | -
CASSQSSGGWNTEAFF | TGTGCCAGCAGCCAATCCTCGGGAGGCTGGAACACTGAAGCTTTCTTT | TRBJ1-1 | TRBV3-1 | - | -
CSVAGFYGYTF | TGCAGCGTTGCGGGATTCTATGGCTACACCTTC | TRBJ1-2 | TRBV29-1 | many | -
CASTWSTSYEQYF | TGTGCCAGCACCTGGAGTACCTCCTACGAGCAGTACTTC | TRBJ2-7 | TRBV12-3/TRBV12-4 | - | -
CASSQGTSGVYEQYF | TGTGCCAGCAGCCAAGGGACTAGCGGGGTTTACGAGCAGTACTTC | TRBJ2-7 | TRBV3-1 | many | TRBD2
CASSQSGFSPLHF | TGTGCCAGCAGTCAATCAGGGTTTTCACCCCTCCACTTT | TRBJ1-6 | TRBV2 | few | -
CASSRTGEGVETQYF | TGTGCCAGCAGTCGGACAGGGGAGGGGGTAGAGACCCAGTACTTC | TRBJ2-5 | TRBV27 | few | TRBD1
CASSNEGSAPELFF | TGTGCCAGCAGCAACGAAGGGTCGGCGCCGGAGCTGTTTTTT | TRBJ2-2 | TRBV3-1 | - | -
CASSLGGTGPGELFF | TGTGCCAGCAGCTTGGGAGGGACAGGGCCCGGGGAGCTGTTTTTT | TRBJ2-2 | TRBV5-6 | - | TRBD1
CASSLGSTEAFF | TGCGCCAGCAGCTTGGGAAGCACTGAAGCTTTCTTT | TRBJ1-1 | TRBV5-6 | many | -
CASSSSGLVRPGELFF | TGTGCCAGCAGTTCCTCGGGACTAGTAAGGCCCGGGGAGCTGTTTTTT | TRBJ2-2 | TRBV12-3/TRBV12-4 | - | TRBD2
CASSWGDRGPRTDTQYF | TGTGCCAGCAGCTGGGGGGACAGAGGGCCTCGCACAGATACGCAGTATTTT | TRBJ2-3 | TRBV5-5 | - | -
CAICDREGAGELFF | TGTGCCATCTGTGACAGGGAGGGCGCCGGGGAGCTGTTTTTT | TRBJ2-2 | TRBV10-3 | many | -
CASSLVSEMGEKLFF | TGTGCCAGCAGCTTAGTCAGTGAGATGGGTGAAAAACTGTTTTTT | TRBJ1-4 | TRBV7-9 | - | -
CALSCGQKRGYSNQPQHF | TGCGCCCTGAGCTGCGGACAGAAAAGGGGATATAGCAATCAGCCCCAGCATTTT | TRBJ1-5 | TRBV4-1 | many | -
CASGFEGTSQETQYF | TGTGCTAGTGGTTTCGAAGGGACATCACAAGAGACCCAGTACTTC | TRBJ2-5 | TRBV12-5 | few | -
CASAEDRIDEQFF | TGTGCTAGTGCCGAGGACAGGATCGATGAGCAGTTCTTC | TRBJ2-1 | TRBV12-5 | few | TRBD1